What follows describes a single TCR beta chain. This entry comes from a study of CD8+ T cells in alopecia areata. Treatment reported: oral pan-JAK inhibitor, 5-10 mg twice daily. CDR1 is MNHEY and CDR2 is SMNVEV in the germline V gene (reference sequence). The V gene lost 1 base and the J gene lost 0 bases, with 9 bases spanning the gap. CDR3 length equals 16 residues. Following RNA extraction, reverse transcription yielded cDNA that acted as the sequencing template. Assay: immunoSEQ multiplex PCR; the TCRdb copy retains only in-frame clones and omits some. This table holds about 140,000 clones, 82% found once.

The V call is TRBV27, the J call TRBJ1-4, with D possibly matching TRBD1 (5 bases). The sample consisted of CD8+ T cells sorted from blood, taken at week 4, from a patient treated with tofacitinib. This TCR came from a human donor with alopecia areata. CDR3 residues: CASSLYVGATNEKLFF. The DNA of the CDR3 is TGTGCCAGCAGTTTATATGTGGGGGCAACTAATGAAAAACTGTTTTTT. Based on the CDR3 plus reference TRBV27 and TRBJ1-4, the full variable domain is EAQVTQNPRYLITVTGKKLTVTCSQNMNHEYMSWYRQDPGLGLRQIYYSMNVEVTDKGDVPEGYKVSRKEKRNFPLILESPSPNQTSLYFCASSLYVGATNEKLFFGSGTQLSVL.